The TCR beta chain under discussion was sequenced for a study of identical twins. Study findings and constraints: Researchers caution that invariant MAIT and iNKT cells could partly confound zero-insertion analyses.

Germline-derived CDR1 and CDR2 are SGDLS and YYNGEE. Between the trimmed V and J ends, which lost 3 bases and 0 bases, there was a span of 12 bases. This CDR3 has 15 amino acids. Concerning this clonotype: Its cognate antigen is unknown.

Each cDNA held unique molecular identifiers, and template switching gave it a universal primer site. One entry per CDR3 protein results from TCRdb running MiXCR on the 5' RACE reads. The sample shows 1.5 million or so distinct CDR3 sequences, about 32% of them seen only once. The sequence derives from a newborn girl in good health. The chain couples TRBV9 to TRBJ1-1; weak D call: TRBD1 (6 bases). The sample was cord blood. CDR3 region: CASSAQGLLNTEAFF. The CDR3 DNA sequence: TGTGCCAGCAGCGCACAGGGCCTCCTGAACACTGAAGCTTTCTTT.